This TCR beta chain was captured in a study of blood T cell repertoires in COVID-19 (dated by TCRdb to about 2020). In the study overall: The collaborator samples originated in the United States, Italy and Spain and spanned the acute and convalescent phases of COVID-19. The prospective study material was composed of cDNA or gDNA derived from T cells, B-cell-depleted T cells, or PBMCs. The dataset comprised deeply sampled blood TCRbeta repertoires from subjects exposed to, actively infected with, or recovered from COVID-19. A freely available public database, intended as a resource for researchers studying the immune response to SARS-CoV-2, is where the repertoires were released. Samples were obtained from the ongoing ImmuneRACE study (first 160 participants) and from 1,200 or so subjects provided by 6 global collaborators. A de-identified subject ID, COVID-19 status, age in years and sex were almost always included in the sample metadata. Where HLA class I and class II types were available, the types were taken from metadata supplied by the sample provider, not from assay-based typing. What the study reported, not specific to this receptor: Clinical and demographic metadata were provided uncurated, with the amount varying by source and participant.

One collaborating source in Seattle enrolled patients during active infection and followed them longitudinally through the course of disease. Each collaborating institution followed its own protocols to collect whole blood in K2EDTA tubes. For TCRbeta analysis, collaborators shipped samples as frozen whole blood, isolated PBMCs, or DNA extracted from either of those sample types. The immunoSEQ Assay, a bias-controlled multiplex PCR, was used to amplify TCRbeta CDR3 regions from genomic DNA. The paper's data handling went like this. The number of nucleated cells in each sample was estimated by amplification of reference gene primers within the assay. To quantify the absolute abundance of each unique TCRbeta CDR3 rearrangement, sequence reads were collapsed and filtered. Productive Simpson clonality was computed per sample as the square root of Simpson's diversity index over productive rearrangements. TCRdb re-hosts the immuneACCESS table, in-frame sequences only. Its copies lack some clones; in the studies checked, an unresolved V gene accounts for under half of them, and the cause for the rest is not known. The V and J calls and clone size come from that table; D and trimming were worked out from the DNA. The table for this sample lists approximately 90,000 clones; around 75% of them were counted only once. The ten largest account for roughly 6.7% of the sample.

Trimming at the junction amounts to 0 bases on V and 1 base on J, and the germline ends lie 9 bases apart. Reading the germline V gene gives CDR1 SGHTA and CDR2 FQGTGA. From its cysteine to its phenylalanine, the CDR3 spans 15 amino acids. The CDR3 DNA has 45 bases and is translated from base 1. Details on this clone: The antigen this receptor binds is unknown. The sample holds no much larger clone one base away, and base qualities are not on file.

Sequenced: peripheral blood. The sequence derives from a man in his 70s with COVID-19, enrolled during active disease. The V and J genes are TRBV7-3 and TRBJ2-5; TRBD2 is a weak D gene call, 5 bases matching. CDR3 loop: CASSLTGAVQETQYF. The base sequence is TGTGCCAGCAGCTTAACGGGAGCGGTCCAAGAGACCCAGTACTTC.